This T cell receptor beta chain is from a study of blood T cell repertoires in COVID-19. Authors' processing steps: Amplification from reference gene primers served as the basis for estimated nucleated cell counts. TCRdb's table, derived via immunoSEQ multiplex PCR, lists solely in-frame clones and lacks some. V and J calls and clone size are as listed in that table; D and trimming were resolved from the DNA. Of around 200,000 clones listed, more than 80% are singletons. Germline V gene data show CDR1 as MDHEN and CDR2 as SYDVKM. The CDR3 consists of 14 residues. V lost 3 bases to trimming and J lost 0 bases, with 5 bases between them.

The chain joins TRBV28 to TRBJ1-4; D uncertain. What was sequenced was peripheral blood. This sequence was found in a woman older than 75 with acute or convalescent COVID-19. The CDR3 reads CASSLPTTNEKLFF. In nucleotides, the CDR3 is TGTGCCAGCAGTTTGCCTACAACTAATGAAAAACTGTTTTTT.